This TCR beta chain was found in a study of shared clonotypes between healthy human individuals. This clone showed up just once. This CDR3 is built from 15 residues. The V end was cut by 3 bases, the J end by 3 bases, with 15 bases between. The germline V gene has CDR1 LGHNA and CDR2 YNFKEQ. Clones were read by immunoSEQ multiplex PCR, and TCRdb kept only the in-frame ones, dropping some. There are around 980,000 clones in the sample; approximately 80% occur only once, and roughly 0.62% lies in the top ten. J is TRBJ2-7 and V is TRBV4-2, with a tentative D call TRBD2 (5 bases). The sample comprised memory CD4+ T cells from PBMCs. Documented subset: CD45RA-negative fraction. This receptor was identified in a young man in good health. Some clones in this sample may be carry-over from other donors' samples. CDR3 DNA: TGTGCCAGCAGCCAGGCGGAGTTAGGAGGCTACGAGCAGTACTTC. It codes for CASSQAELGGYEQYF.